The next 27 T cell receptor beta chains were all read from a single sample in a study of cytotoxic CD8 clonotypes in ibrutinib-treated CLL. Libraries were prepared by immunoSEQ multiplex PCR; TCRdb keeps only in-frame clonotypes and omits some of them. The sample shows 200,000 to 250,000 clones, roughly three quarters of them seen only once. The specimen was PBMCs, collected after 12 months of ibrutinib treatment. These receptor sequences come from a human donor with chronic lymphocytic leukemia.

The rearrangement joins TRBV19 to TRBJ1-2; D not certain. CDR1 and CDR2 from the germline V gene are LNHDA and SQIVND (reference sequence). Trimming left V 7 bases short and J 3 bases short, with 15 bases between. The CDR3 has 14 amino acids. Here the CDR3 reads CASNPGGADYGYTF. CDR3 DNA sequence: TGTGCCAGTAATCCAGGAGGCGCCGACTATGGCTACACCTTC.

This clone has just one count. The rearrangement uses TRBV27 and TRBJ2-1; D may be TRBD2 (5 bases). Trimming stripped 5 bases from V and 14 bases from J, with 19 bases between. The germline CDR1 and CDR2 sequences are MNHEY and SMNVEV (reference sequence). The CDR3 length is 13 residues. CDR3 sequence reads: CASSPTSTEREFF. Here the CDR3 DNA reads TGTGCCAGCAGTCCCACCTCGACCGAGAGGGAGTTCTTC.

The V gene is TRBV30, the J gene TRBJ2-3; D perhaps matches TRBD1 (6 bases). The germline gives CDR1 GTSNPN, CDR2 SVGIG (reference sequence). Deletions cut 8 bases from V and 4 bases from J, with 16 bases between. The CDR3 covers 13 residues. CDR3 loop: CARGQRRADTQYF. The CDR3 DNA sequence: TGTGCCAGAGGACAGAGGCGGGCAGATACGCAGTATTTT.

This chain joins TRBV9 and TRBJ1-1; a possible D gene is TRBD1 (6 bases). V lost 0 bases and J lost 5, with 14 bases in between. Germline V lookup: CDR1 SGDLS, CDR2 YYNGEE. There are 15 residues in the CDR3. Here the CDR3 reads CASSVDPTGGTEAFF. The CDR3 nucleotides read TGTGCCAGCAGCGTAGACCCGACAGGAGGTACTGAAGCTTTCTTT. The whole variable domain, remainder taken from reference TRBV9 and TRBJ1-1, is DSGVTQTPKHLITATGQRVTLRCSPRSGDLSVYWYQQSLDQGLQFLIQYYNGEERAKGNILERFSAQQFPDLHSELNLSSLELGDSALYFCASSVDPTGGTEAFFGQGTRLTVV.

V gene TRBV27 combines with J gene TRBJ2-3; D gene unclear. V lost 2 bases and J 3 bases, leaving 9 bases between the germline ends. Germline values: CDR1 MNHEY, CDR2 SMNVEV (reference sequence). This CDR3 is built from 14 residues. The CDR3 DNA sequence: TGTGCCAGCAGTTTAGGGTCCGGAACAGATACGCAGTATTTT. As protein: CASSLGSGTDTQYF.

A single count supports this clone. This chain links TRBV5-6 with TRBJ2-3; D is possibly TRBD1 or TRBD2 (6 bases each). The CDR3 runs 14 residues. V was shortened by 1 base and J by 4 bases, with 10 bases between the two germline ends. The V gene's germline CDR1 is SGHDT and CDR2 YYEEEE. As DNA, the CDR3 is TGTGCCAGCAGCTTGATGAGGGGGGCAGATACGCAGTATTTT. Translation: CASSLMRGADTQYF.

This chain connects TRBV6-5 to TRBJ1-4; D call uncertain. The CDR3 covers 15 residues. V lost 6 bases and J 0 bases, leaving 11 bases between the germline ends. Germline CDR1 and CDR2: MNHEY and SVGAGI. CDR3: CASRLRTATNEKLFF. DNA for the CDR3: TGTGCCAGCAGACTAAGGACGGCAACTAATGAAAAACTGTTTTTT.

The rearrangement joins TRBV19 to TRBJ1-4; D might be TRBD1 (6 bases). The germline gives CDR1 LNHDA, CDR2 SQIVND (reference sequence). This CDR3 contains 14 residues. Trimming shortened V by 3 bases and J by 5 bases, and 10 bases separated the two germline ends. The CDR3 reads CASSMHRDNEKLFF. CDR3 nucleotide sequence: TGTGCCAGTAGTATGCACAGGGACAATGAAAAACTGTTTTTT.

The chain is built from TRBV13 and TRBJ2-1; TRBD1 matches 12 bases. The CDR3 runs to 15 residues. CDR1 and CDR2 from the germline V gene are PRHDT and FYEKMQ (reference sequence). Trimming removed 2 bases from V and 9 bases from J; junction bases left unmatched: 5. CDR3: CASSLPGQGAGEQFF. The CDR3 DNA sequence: TGTGCCAGCAGCTTACCGGGACAGGGGGCAGGTGAGCAGTTCTTC.

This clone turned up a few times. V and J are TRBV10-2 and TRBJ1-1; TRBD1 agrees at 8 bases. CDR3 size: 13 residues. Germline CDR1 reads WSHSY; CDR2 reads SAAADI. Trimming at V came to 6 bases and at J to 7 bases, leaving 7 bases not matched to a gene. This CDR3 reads CASSLGQEVEAFF. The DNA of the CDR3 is TGCGCCAGCAGCCTGGGACAGGAGGTTGAAGCTTTCTTT.

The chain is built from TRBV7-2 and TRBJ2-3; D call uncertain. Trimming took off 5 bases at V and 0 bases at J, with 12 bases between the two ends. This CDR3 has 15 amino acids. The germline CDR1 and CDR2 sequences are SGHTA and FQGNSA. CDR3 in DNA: TGTGCCAGCAGCAAGTTCCAGTCTAGCACAGATACGCAGTATTTT. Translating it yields CASSKFQSSTDTQYF.

CDR3 protein: CASSIGQGVFYEQYF. CDR3 sequence (DNA): TGCGCCAGCAGCATCGGACAGGGTGTTTTCTACGAGCAGTACTTC. V is TRBV5-1 and J is TRBJ2-7; TRBD1 matches 8 bases. Per the germline V gene, CDR1 is SGHRS and CDR2 is YFSETQ. This CDR3 contains 15 residues. The junction had 9 bases not matched to a gene; V was cut back by 4 bases and J by 3 bases.

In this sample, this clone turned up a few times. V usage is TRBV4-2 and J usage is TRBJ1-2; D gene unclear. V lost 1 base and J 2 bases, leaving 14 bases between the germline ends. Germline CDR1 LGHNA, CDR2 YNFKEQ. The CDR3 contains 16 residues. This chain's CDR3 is CASSQVGRGLNYGYTF. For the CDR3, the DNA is TGTGCCAGCAGCCAAGTAGGGCGAGGGTTGAACTATGGCTACACCTTC.

The CDR3 sequence is CSVVGGGWSTDTQYF. The CDR3 nucleotides are TGCAGCGTTGTAGGGGGCGGGTGGAGCACAGATACGCAGTATTTT. The J gene is TRBJ2-3, the V gene TRBV29-1; 7 nucleotides line up with TRBD1. V shed 4 bases and J 0 bases; nucleotides not matched to a gene: 7. The CDR3 is made up of 15 amino acids. Germline lookup yields CDR1 SQVTM and CDR2 ANQGSEA.

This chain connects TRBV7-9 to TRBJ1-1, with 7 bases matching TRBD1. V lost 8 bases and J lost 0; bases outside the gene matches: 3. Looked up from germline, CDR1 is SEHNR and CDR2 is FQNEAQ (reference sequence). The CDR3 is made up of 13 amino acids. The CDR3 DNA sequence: TGTGCCAGCGCTAGGGGGCTGAACACTGAAGCTTTCTTT. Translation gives CASARGLNTEAFF.

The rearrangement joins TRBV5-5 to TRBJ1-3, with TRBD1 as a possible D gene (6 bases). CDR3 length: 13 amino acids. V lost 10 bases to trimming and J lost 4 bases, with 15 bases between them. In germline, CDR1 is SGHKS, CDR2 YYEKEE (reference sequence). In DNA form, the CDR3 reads TGTGCCTCGGGGGCAGCGTCCGGAAACACCATATATTTT. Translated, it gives CASGAASGNTIYF. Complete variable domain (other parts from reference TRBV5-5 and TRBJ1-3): DAGVTQSPTHLIKTRGQQVTLRCSPISGHKSVSWYQQVLGQGPQFIFQYYEKEERGRGNFPDRFSARQFPNYSSELNVNALLLGDSALYLCASGAASGNTIYFGEGSWLTVV.

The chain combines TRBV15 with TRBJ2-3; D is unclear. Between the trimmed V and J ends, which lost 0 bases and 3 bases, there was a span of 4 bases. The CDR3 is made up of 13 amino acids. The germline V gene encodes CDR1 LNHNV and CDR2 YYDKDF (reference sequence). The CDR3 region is CATSRDLTDTQYF. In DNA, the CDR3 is TGTGCCACCAGCAGAGATTTAACAGATACGCAGTATTTT. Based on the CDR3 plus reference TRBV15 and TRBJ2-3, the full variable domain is DAMVIQNPRYQVTQFGKPVTLSCSQTLNHNVMYWYQQKSSQAPKLLFHYYDKDFNNEADTPDNFQSRRPNTSFCFLDIRSPGLGDTAMYLCATSRDLTDTQYFGPGTRLTVL.

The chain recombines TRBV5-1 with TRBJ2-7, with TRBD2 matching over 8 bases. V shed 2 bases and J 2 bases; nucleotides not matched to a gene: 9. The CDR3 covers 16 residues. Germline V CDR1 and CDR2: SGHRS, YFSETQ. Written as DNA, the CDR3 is TGCGCCAGCAGCTTAGCTTCGAGCGGGGGAACCTACGAGCAGTACTTC. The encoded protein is CASSLASSGGTYEQYF.

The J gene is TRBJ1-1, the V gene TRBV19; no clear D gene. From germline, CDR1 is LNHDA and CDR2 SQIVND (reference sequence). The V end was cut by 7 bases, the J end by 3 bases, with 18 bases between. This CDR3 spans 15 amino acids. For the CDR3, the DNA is TGTGCCAGTACCCCATTGGGAGAGAAGGACACTGAAGCTTTCTTT. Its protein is CASTPLGEKDTEAFF. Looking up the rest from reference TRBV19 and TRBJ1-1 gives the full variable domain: DGGITQSPKYLFRKEGQNVTLSCEQNLNHDAMYWYRQDPGQGLRLIYYSQIVNDFQKGDIAEGYSVSREKKESFPLTVTSAQKNPTAFYLCASTPLGEKDTEAFFGQGTRLTVV.

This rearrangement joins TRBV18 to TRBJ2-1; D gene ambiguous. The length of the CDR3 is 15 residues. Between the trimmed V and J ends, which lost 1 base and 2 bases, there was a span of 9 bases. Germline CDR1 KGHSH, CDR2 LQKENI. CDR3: CASSPQAPTYNEQFF. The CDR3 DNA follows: TGTGCCAGCTCACCACAAGCACCTACCTACAATGAGCAGTTCTTC.

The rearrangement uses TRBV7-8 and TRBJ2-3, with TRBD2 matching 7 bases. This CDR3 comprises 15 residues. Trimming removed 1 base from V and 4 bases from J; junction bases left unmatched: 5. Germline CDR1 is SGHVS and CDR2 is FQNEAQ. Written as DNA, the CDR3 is TGTGCCAGCAGCTTAGGGACTAGTTTTGCAGATACGCAGTATTTT. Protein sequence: CASSLGTSFADTQYF.

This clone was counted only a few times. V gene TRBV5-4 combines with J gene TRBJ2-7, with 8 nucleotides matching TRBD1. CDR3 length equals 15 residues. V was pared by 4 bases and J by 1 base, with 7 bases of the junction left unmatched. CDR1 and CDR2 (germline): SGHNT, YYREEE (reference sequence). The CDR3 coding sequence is TGTGCCAGCAGCCCGCGTTGGGACAGGTCCTACGAGCAGTACTTC. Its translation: CASSPRWDRSYEQYF.

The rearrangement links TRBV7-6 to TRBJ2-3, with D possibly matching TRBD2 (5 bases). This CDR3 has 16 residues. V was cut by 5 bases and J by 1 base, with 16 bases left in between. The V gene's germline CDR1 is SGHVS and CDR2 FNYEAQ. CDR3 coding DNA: TGTGCCAGCAGCCCACTTCACGCGGGCGGCACAGATACGCAGTATTTT. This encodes CASSPLHAGGTDTQYF.

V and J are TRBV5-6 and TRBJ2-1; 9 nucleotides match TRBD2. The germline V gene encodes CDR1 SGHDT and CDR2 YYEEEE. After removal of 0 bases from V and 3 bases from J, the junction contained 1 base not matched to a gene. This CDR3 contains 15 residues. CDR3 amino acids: CASSLASGDYNEQFF. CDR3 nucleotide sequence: TGTGCCAGCAGCTTGGCTAGCGGGGACTACAATGAGCAGTTCTTC.

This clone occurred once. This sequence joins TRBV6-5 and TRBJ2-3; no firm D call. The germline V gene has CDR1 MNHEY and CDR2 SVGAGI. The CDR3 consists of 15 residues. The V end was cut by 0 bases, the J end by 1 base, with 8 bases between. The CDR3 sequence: CASSYSRSGTDTQYF. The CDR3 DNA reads TGTGCCAGCAGTTACTCCCGCAGTGGCACAGATACGCAGTATTTT.

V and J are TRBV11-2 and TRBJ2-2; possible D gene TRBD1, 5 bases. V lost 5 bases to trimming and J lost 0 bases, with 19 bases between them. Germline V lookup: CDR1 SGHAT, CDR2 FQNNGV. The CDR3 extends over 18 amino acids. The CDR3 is CASSTHFGAASNTGELFF. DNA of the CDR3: TGTGCCAGCAGCACCCACTTTGGGGCAGCTTCGAACACCGGGGAGCTGTTTTTT.

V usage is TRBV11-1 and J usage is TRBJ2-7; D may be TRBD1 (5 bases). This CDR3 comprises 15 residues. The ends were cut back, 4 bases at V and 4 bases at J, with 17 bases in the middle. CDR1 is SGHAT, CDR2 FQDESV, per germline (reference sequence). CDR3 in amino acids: CASSSYQGKGYEQYF. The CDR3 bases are TGTGCCAGCAGCTCCTACCAGGGAAAAGGTTACGAGCAGTACTTC.